Listed below are T cell receptor beta chains from one sample, sequenced in a study of blood T cells in healthy people across ages. TCRdb fed the 5' RACE reads into MiXCR, producing one record per CDR3 protein. The table lists roughly 800,000 distinct CDR3 sequences, roughly 25% of them singletons. The data also belong to a second study, concerning T cells of mothers and their children.

Sequenced: blood. All receptors come from a boy younger than 18 in good health. Each CDR3 is given with its conserved first and last residue. A D gene is named only where the DNA matches it firmly. Expanded clones get a size class; other rows say once, few or many, or leave the size out.

abundance	v_gene	d_gene	j_gene	CDR3aa	CDR3nt
.	TRBV4-3	TRBD2	TRBJ2-1	CASSQVAGLVGVNEQFF	TGCGCCAGCAGCCAAGTAGCGGGACTAGTAGGGGTCAATGAGCAGTTCTTC
.	TRBV29-1	.	TRBJ2-7	CSVGDSVGYEQYF	TGCAGCGTTGGGGATAGCGTTGGATACGAGCAGTACTTC
.	TRBV6-5	.	TRBJ2-5	CASSYSRQYQETQYF	TGTGCCAGCAGTTACAGTAGACAATATCAAGAGACCCAGTACTTC
few	TRBV20-1	.	TRBJ2-1	CSGTSNEQFF	TGCAGTGGAACGAGCAATGAGCAGTTCTTC
.	TRBV2	.	TRBJ1-1	CASKMGPTLNTEAFF	TGTGCCAGCAAGATGGGTCCTACCTTGAACACTGAAGCTTTCTTT
.	TRBV27	TRBD1	TRBJ2-7	CASSPRTGLSFYEQYF	TGTGCCAGCAGTCCCCGGACAGGGCTTTCCTTTTACGAGCAGTACTTC
.	TRBV15	TRBD1	TRBJ1-6	CATSREGANSPLHF	TGTGCCACCAGCAGGGAGGGGGCCAATTCACCCCTCCACTTT
.	TRBV7-9	.	TRBJ2-1	CSSSLEGHKYNEQFF	TGTTCCAGCAGCTTAGAGGGACACAAATACAATGAGCAGTTCTTC
few	TRBV28	.	TRBJ2-7	CASTGTRTYEQYF	TGTGCCAGCACGGGGACACGGACCTACGAGCAGTACTTC
few	TRBV18	.	TRBJ1-1	CASSAGEGTEAFF	TGTGCCAGCTCGGCAGGGGAGGGGACTGAAGCTTTCTTT
.	TRBV20-1	TRBD2	TRBJ2-7	CSARALAGSYEQYF	TGCAGTGCTAGAGCACTAGCGGGCTCCTACGAGCAGTACTTC
many	TRBV7-9	.	TRBJ2-5	CASSLARTAQETQYF	TGTGCCAGCAGCTTAGCTAGGACAGCACAAGAGACCCAGTACTTC
few	TRBV2	TRBD1	TRBJ1-1	CASDRGHLLYRTEAFF	TGTGCCAGCGACAGGGGTCATCTCCTTTATCGCACTGAAGCTTTCTTT
many	TRBV7-9	.	TRBJ1-4	CASSLARRGEKLFF	TGTGCCAGCAGCTTAGCCCGGCGGGGTGAAAAGCTGTTTTTT
many	TRBV29-1	TRBD1	TRBJ2-5	CSANRGQETQYF	TGCAGCGCCAACAGGGGACAAGAGACCCAGTACTTC
.	TRBV6-2/TRBV6-3	TRBD1	TRBJ2-3	CASSRGQGRTDTQYF	TGTGCCAGCAGTCGCGGACAGGGGAGGACAGATACGCAGTATTTT
few	TRBV7-2	TRBD1	TRBJ2-4	CASSLNELGQPKNIQYF	TGTGCCAGCAGCTTAAACGAGTTGGGACAGCCAAAAAACATTCAGTACTTC
few	TRBV11-3	.	TRBJ2-1	CARGERYNEQFF	TGTGCCAGGGGGGAGAGGTACAATGAGCAGTTCTTC
.	TRBV12-3/TRBV12-4	.	TRBJ2-3	CASSSRQLSTDTQYF	TGTGCCAGCAGTTCAAGACAGCTAAGCACAGATACGCAGTATTTT
few	TRBV28	.	TRBJ1-4	CASSRTGTWGREDGGSTNEKLFF	TGTGCCAGCAGTCGTACCGGGACATGGGGGCGCGAAGACGGAGGATCAACTAATGAAAAACTGTTTTTT
.	TRBV12-3/TRBV12-4	.	TRBJ2-7	CAGSPGTGYGYEQYF	TGTGCCGGCAGTCCGGGCACGGGTTATGGCTACGAGCAGTACTTC
.	TRBV11-1	.	TRBJ2-1	CASSFDTRATEQFF	TGTGCCAGCAGCTTTGACACAAGGGCCACTGAGCAGTTCTTC
few	TRBV20-1	.	TRBJ2-4	CSVPRDTENIQYF	TGCAGTGTTCCCCGGGACACAGAAAACATTCAGTACTTC
.	TRBV7-8	.	TRBJ2-7	CASSGRDSIYEQYF	TGTGCCAGCAGCGGGCGGGACAGCATCTACGAGCAGTACTTC
few	TRBV29-1	.	TRBJ2-5	CSVEPPGVGETQYF	TGCAGCGTTGAACCTCCAGGGGTCGGGGAGACCCAGTACTTC
.	TRBV7-2	.	TRBJ2-5	CASSLMGLFQETQYF	TGTGCCAGCAGCCTGATGGGGCTTTTTCAAGAGACCCAGTACTTC
.	TRBV10-3	.	TRBJ1-1	CAISESVGGAVTEAFF	TGTGCCATCAGTGAGTCGGTAGGGGGGGCGGTCACTGAAGCTTTCTTT
many	TRBV20-1	.	TRBJ2-6	CSAGISGANVLTF	TGCAGTGCGGGGATCTCTGGGGCCAACGTCCTGACTTTC
.	TRBV9	TRBD1	TRBJ2-3	CASSPRTGGVVSTDTQYF	TGTGCCAGCAGCCCGCGGACAGGGGGGGTCGTGAGCACAGATACGCAGTATTTT
.	TRBV29-1	.	TRBJ2-7	CSVVRDDYEQSF	TGCAGCGTTGTCCGGGACGACTACGAGCAGTCCTTC
.	TRBV28	.	TRBJ2-3	CASSPRLGYRADTQYF	TGTGCCAGCAGTCCAAGGTTGGGATATCGTGCAGATACGCAGTATTTT
.	TRBV28	TRBD1	TRBJ1-6	CASRLVRTGNSPLHF	TGTGCCAGCAGACTCGTCCGGACAGGCAATTCACCCCTCCACTTT
few	TRBV20-1	.	TRBJ2-7	CSAGRDSGGYEQYF	TGCAGTGCCGGACGGGACTCTGGGGGGTACGAGCAGTACTTC
.	TRBV29-1	.	TRBJ1-2	CSVEANYGYTF	TGCAGCGTTGAGGCGAACTATGGCTACACCTTC
few	TRBV5-5	TRBD2	TRBJ2-5	CASSFGTSEETQYF	TGTGCCAGCAGCTTCGGGACTAGTGAAGAGACCCAGTACTTC
few	TRBV4-3	TRBD1	TRBJ1-2	CASSQEQGAVYGYTF	TGCGCCAGCAGCCAGGAACAGGGGGCGGTCTATGGCTACACCTTC
.	TRBV2	TRBD1	TRBJ1-5	CASSYGRDRALGPNQPQHF	TGTGCCAGCAGCTACGGACGGGACAGGGCGTTGGGGCCCAATCAGCCCCAGCATTTT
few	TRBV9	.	TRBJ2-2	CASSVVQGPGELFF	TGTGCCAGCAGCGTAGTCCAGGGCCCCGGGGAGCTGTTTTTT
many	TRBV7-2	.	TRBJ2-5	CASSFGAETQYF	TGTGCCAGCAGCTTTGGGGCGGAGACCCAGTACTTC